These T cell receptor beta chains were read from a single sample in a study of T-cell reconstitution after alpha-beta-depleted transplantation in children. TCRdb used MiXCR to reprocess the PCR reads, holding one entry per CDR3 protein. The table records about 980,000 distinct CDR3 sequences, less than 30% of them present only once. The material sequenced was PBMCs, mostly from graft donor cells, taken 360 days after TCRalphabeta/CD19-depleted stem cell transplant. Receptors were obtained from a boy in the first two years of life who had a stem cell transplant for SCID, so the T cells may come from the graft donor. The conserved cysteine and the conserved F or W are not part of the CDR3 here.

J gene: TRBJ2-2
V gene: TRBV11-2
CDR3 length: 16
CDR3 protein: ASSLDGIAGVDTGELF

J gene: TRBJ2-5
V gene: TRBV24-1
CDR3 length: 14
CDR3 protein: ATANGLAGLQETQY

J gene: TRBJ1-5
V gene: TRBV7-9
CDR3 length: 15
CDR3 protein: ASSLDFAGTDNQPQH

J gene: TRBJ2-3
V gene: TRBV6-5
CDR3 length: 13
CDR3 protein: ASSYAGSSTDTQY

J gene: TRBJ2-2
V gene: TRBV7-8
CDR3 length: 11
CDR3 protein: ASSPGRVGELF

J gene: TRBJ1-1
V gene: TRBV7-9
CDR3 length: 10
CDR3 protein: ASSLKPDGAF

J gene: TRBJ2-1
V gene: TRBV29-1
CDR3 length: 9
CDR3 protein: SVGIYNEQF

J gene: TRBJ2-1
V gene: TRBV2
CDR3 length: 13
CDR3 protein: ASSSSGARGNEQF

J gene: TRBJ2-1
V gene: TRBV2
CDR3 length: 13
CDR3 protein: ASSEPHSADNEQF

J gene: TRBJ2-2
V gene: TRBV5-5
CDR3 length: 13
CDR3 protein: ASSKTGGLTGELF

J gene: TRBJ2-3
V gene: TRBV29-1
CDR3 length: 14
CDR3 protein: SVLFTGGRSTDTQY

J gene: TRBJ2-7
V gene: TRBV6-2/TRBV6-3
CDR3 length: 11
CDR3 protein: ASSWGRQYEQY

J gene: TRBJ2-3
V gene: TRBV11-1
CDR3 length: 16
CDR3 protein: ASSLVKGAGESTDTQY

J gene: TRBJ2-1
V gene: TRBV6-4
CDR3 length: 14
CDR3 protein: ASSDSLPSVYNEQF

J gene: TRBJ2-2
V gene: TRBV29-1
CDR3 length: 11
CDR3 protein: SVWGQGDRELF

J gene: TRBJ2-7
V gene: TRBV12-3/TRBV12-4
CDR3 length: 12
CDR3 protein: ASSLGGVFYEQY

J gene: TRBJ2-1
V gene: TRBV29-1
CDR3 length: 12
CDR3 protein: SVVPGQGRNEQF

J gene: TRBJ2-7
V gene: TRBV6-1
CDR3 length: 13
CDR3 protein: ASRKGGQGAQEQY

J gene: TRBJ2-1
V gene: TRBV9
CDR3 length: 12
CDR3 protein: ASRPSGIIDEQF

J gene: TRBJ2-5
V gene: TRBV20-1
CDR3 length: 16
CDR3 protein: SARDSHSGVLGEETQY

J gene: TRBJ2-5
V gene: TRBV29-1
CDR3 length: 11
CDR3 protein: SVDEPYQETQY

J gene: TRBJ2-2
V gene: TRBV5-1
CDR3 length: 13
CDR3 protein: ASSLVGRDTGELF

J gene: TRBJ2-2
V gene: TRBV7-3
CDR3 length: 13
CDR3 protein: ASSTSGGDTGELF

J gene: TRBJ1-5
V gene: TRBV12-3/TRBV12-4
CDR3 length: 13
CDR3 protein: ASSIKPGENQPQH

J gene: TRBJ1-1
V gene: TRBV7-3
CDR3 length: 12
CDR3 protein: ASSLTGFDTEAF

J gene: TRBJ2-2
V gene: TRBV29-1
CDR3 length: 12
CDR3 protein: SAGQGARAGELF

J gene: TRBJ2-1
V gene: TRBV9
CDR3 length: 12
CDR3 protein: ASTGQGAWNEQF

J gene: TRBJ2-1
V gene: TRBV3-1
CDR3 length: 13
CDR3 protein: ASSIGLAVYNEQF

J gene: TRBJ1-2
V gene: TRBV7-3
CDR3 length: 14
CDR3 protein: ASSLRDRGPNYGYT

J gene: TRBJ1-2
V gene: TRBV20-1
CDR3 length: 15
CDR3 protein: SAAKIPLGGRFNGYT

J gene: TRBJ1-1
V gene: TRBV7-2
CDR3 length: 12
CDR3 protein: ASSLGDRASEAF

J gene: TRBJ2-5
V gene: TRBV28
CDR3 length: 11
CDR3 protein: ASSPHTQETQY

J gene: TRBJ1-5
V gene: TRBV4-1
CDR3 length: 12
CDR3 protein: ASSQTDGYQPQH

J gene: TRBJ2-7
V gene: TRBV2
CDR3 length: 13
CDR3 protein: ASSDTRQSIYEQY

J gene: TRBJ2-5
V gene: TRBV11-2
CDR3 length: 11
CDR3 protein: ASSLTYGDTQY

J gene: TRBJ2-7
V gene: TRBV10-3
CDR3 length: 14
CDR3 protein: AISESGKTSSYEQY

J gene: TRBJ2-7
V gene: TRBV6-6
CDR3 length: 11
CDR3 protein: ASWRDTPYEQY

J gene: TRBJ1-1
V gene: TRBV10-3
CDR3 length: 11
CDR3 protein: AISSSDTTEAF

J gene: TRBJ2-7
V gene: TRBV27
CDR3 length: 13
CDR3 protein: ASSLSNRGTVEQY

J gene: TRBJ2-7
V gene: TRBV12-3/TRBV12-4
CDR3 length: 13
CDR3 protein: ASSFSVTVSYEQY

J gene: TRBJ2-1
V gene: TRBV19
CDR3 length: 16
CDR3 protein: ASSRGGSSSGSYNEQF